This is a list of T cell receptor beta chains from one sample in a study of T cell responses to AZD1222 COVID-19 vaccine. This table comes from immunoSEQ multiplex PCR, and its TCRdb copy is limited to in-frame clones, with some not included. The table has around 100,000 clones, about 86% seen once. The starting material was peripheral blood, obtained on day 0 of AZD1222 vaccination. The receptors derive from an adult in good health. The CDR3 runs from the conserved cysteine through the conserved F or W. A D gene is named only where the DNA matches it firmly. Part of the rows lack a size; the others show once, few, many or a class for expanded clones.

clone_size: -; j_call: TRBJ2-4; d_call: -; v_call: TRBV3-1/TRBV3-2; cdr3_aa: CASSQAGFKNIQYF; cdr3_nt: TGTGCCAGCAGCCAAGCGGGGTTCAAAAACATTCAGTACTTC
clone_size: -; j_call: TRBJ2-7; d_call: TRBD2; v_call: TRBV27; cdr3_aa: CASSLRGTSGRGEQYF; cdr3_nt: TGTGCCAGCAGTTTGCGAGGAACTAGCGGCCGGGGGGAGCAGTACTTC
clone_size: -; j_call: TRBJ1-1; d_call: TRBD1; v_call: TRBV3-1/TRBV3-2; cdr3_aa: CASSQRDRGTEAFF; cdr3_nt: TGTGCCAGCAGCCAAAGGGACAGAGGGACTGAAGCTTTCTTT
clone_size: -; j_call: TRBJ2-7; d_call: -; v_call: TRBV6-1; cdr3_aa: CASSERWGPYEQYF; cdr3_nt: TGTGCCAGCAGTGAACGTTGGGGGCCCTACGAGCAGTACTTC
clone_size: -; j_call: TRBJ2-6; d_call: -; v_call: TRBV29-1; cdr3_aa: CSVDGGGGTSGANVLTF; cdr3_nt: TGCAGCGTTGACGGGGGAGGAGGGACCTCTGGGGCCAACGTCCTGACTTTC
clone_size: -; j_call: TRBJ1-3; d_call: -; v_call: TRBV19; cdr3_aa: CASSIGGGNTIYF; cdr3_nt: TGTGCCAGTAGTATCGGCGGGGGAAACACCATATATTTT
clone_size: -; j_call: TRBJ1-5; d_call: -; v_call: TRBV18; cdr3_aa: CASSPFDSSGAFNQPQHF; cdr3_nt: TGTGCCAGCTCACCCTTCGATTCCTCGGGGGCTTTCAATCAGCCCCAGCATTTT
clone_size: -; j_call: TRBJ2-7; d_call: -; v_call: TRBV18; cdr3_aa: CASSPSLEIYEQYF; cdr3_nt: TGTGCCAGTTCACCGTCTCTGGAAATCTACGAGCAGTACTTC
clone_size: -; j_call: TRBJ1-2; d_call: -; v_call: TRBV28; cdr3_aa: CASTLTRGFYGYTF; cdr3_nt: TGTGCCAGCACCTTAACCCGGGGTTTCTATGGCTACACCTTC
clone_size: -; j_call: TRBJ1-1; d_call: -; v_call: TRBV6-5; cdr3_aa: CASRARVSEAFF; cdr3_nt: TGTGCCAGCAGGGCAAGGGTTTCTGAAGCTTTCTTT
clone_size: -; j_call: TRBJ2-4; d_call: -; v_call: TRBV7-9; cdr3_aa: CASSGKGLAKNIQYF; cdr3_nt: TGTGCCAGCAGCGGTAAGGGACTAGCCAAAAACATTCAGTACTTC
clone_size: once; j_call: TRBJ2-3; d_call: TRBD2; v_call: TRBV2; cdr3_aa: CASKRWTSGRDTQYF; cdr3_nt: TGTGCCAGCAAACGGTGGACTAGCGGGAGAGATACGCAGTATTTT
clone_size: -; j_call: TRBJ1-4; d_call: -; v_call: TRBV18; cdr3_aa: CASGTSDYEKLFF; cdr3_nt: TGTGCCAGCGGGACCAGCGATTATGAAAAACTGTTTTTT
clone_size: -; j_call: TRBJ2-5; d_call: TRBD1; v_call: TRBV5-8; cdr3_aa: CASTWDRQETQYF; cdr3_nt: TGTGCCAGCACCTGGGACAGACAAGAGACCCAGTACTTC
clone_size: -; j_call: TRBJ1-1; d_call: -; v_call: TRBV2; cdr3_aa: CAGIPPGGGIGFF; cdr3_nt: TGTGCCGGCATTCCCCCCGGTGGGGGTATTGGTTTCTTT
clone_size: -; j_call: TRBJ2-1; d_call: -; v_call: TRBV4-3; cdr3_aa: CASSPSVAVRYNEQFF; cdr3_nt: TGCGCCAGCAGCCCGTCGGTGGCGGTGCGATACAATGAGCAGTTCTTC
clone_size: few; j_call: TRBJ2-3; d_call: -; v_call: TRBV10-2; cdr3_aa: CASRTPGTSEGDTQYF; cdr3_nt: TGCGCCAGCAGGACCCCCGGGACGTCTGAAGGAGATACGCAGTATTTT
clone_size: -; j_call: TRBJ1-1; d_call: TRBD1; v_call: TRBV18; cdr3_aa: CASSPQGRVTEAFF; cdr3_nt: TGTGCCAGCTCGCCACAGGGGAGAGTGACTGAAGCTTTCTTT
clone_size: -; j_call: TRBJ2-1; d_call: -; v_call: TRBV19; cdr3_aa: CASAGTYNEQFF; cdr3_nt: TGTGCCAGTGCGGGGACCTACAATGAGCAGTTCTTC
clone_size: -; j_call: TRBJ1-5; d_call: -; v_call: TRBV5-8; cdr3_aa: CASSLVGARQPQHF; cdr3_nt: TGTGCCAGCAGCTTGGTAGGGGCTAGGCAGCCCCAGCATTTT
clone_size: -; j_call: TRBJ1-2; d_call: -; v_call: TRBV3-1/TRBV3-2; cdr3_aa: CASSQTDRTVSGYTF; cdr3_nt: TGTGCCAGCAGCCAGACCGATCGGACGGTCAGCGGCTACACCTTC
clone_size: -; j_call: TRBJ1-1; d_call: TRBD1; v_call: TRBV28; cdr3_aa: CASGGYTEAFF; cdr3_nt: TGTGCCTCAGGGGGGTACACTGAAGCTTTCTTT
clone_size: -; j_call: TRBJ2-5; d_call: TRBD1; v_call: TRBV5-1; cdr3_aa: CASSRGQSRETQYF; cdr3_nt: TGCGCCAGCAGCCGGGGACAGAGTCGTGAGACCCAGTACTTC
clone_size: -; j_call: TRBJ1-2; d_call: -; v_call: TRBV6-5; cdr3_aa: CASSYGGRGYGYTF; cdr3_nt: TGTGCCAGCAGTTACGGGGGACGTGGCTATGGCTACACCTTC
clone_size: -; j_call: TRBJ1-1; d_call: -; v_call: TRBV6-5; cdr3_aa: CASSPQGHTEAFF; cdr3_nt: TGTGCCAGCAGTCCACAGGGCCACACTGAAGCTTTCTTT
clone_size: -; j_call: TRBJ1-3; d_call: -; v_call: TRBV30; cdr3_aa: CAWSEGNTIYF; cdr3_nt: TGTGCCTGGAGTGAGGGGAACACCATATATTTT
clone_size: -; j_call: TRBJ2-1; d_call: TRBD2; v_call: TRBV19; cdr3_aa: CASSIKLAGGNEQFF; cdr3_nt: TGTGCCAGTAGTATTAAACTAGCGGGGGGAAATGAGCAGTTCTTC
clone_size: -; j_call: TRBJ2-3; d_call: -; v_call: TRBV5-4; cdr3_aa: CASSLLTGTSTDTQYF; cdr3_nt: TGTGCCAGCAGCCTCCTGACCGGGACCAGCACAGATACGCAGTATTTT
clone_size: few; j_call: TRBJ1-2; d_call: -; v_call: TRBV28; cdr3_aa: CASSFTGSLGYTF; cdr3_nt: TGTGCCAGCAGTTTCACAGGGTCGCTAGGCTACACCTTC
clone_size: -; j_call: TRBJ2-1; d_call: TRBD2; v_call: TRBV19; cdr3_aa: CASRPSGRAGNEQFF; cdr3_nt: TGTGCCAGTAGGCCTAGCGGGAGGGCCGGCAATGAGCAGTTCTTC
clone_size: -; j_call: TRBJ2-3; d_call: TRBD1; v_call: TRBV6-5; cdr3_aa: CASSRTGMRTDTQYF; cdr3_nt: TGTGCCAGCAGCCGGACAGGGATGAGGACAGATACGCAGTATTTT
clone_size: -; j_call: TRBJ1-4; d_call: TRBD1; v_call: TRBV5-1; cdr3_aa: CASRGQANEKLFF; cdr3_nt: TGCGCCAGCAGGGGACAGGCTAATGAAAAACTGTTTTTT
clone_size: -; j_call: TRBJ1-4; d_call: -; v_call: TRBV5-5; cdr3_aa: CASTSWIGEKLFF; cdr3_nt: TGTGCCAGCACCTCCTGGATCGGTGAAAAACTGTTTTTT
clone_size: -; j_call: TRBJ1-4; d_call: -; v_call: TRBV4-1; cdr3_aa: CASSQDVRRQLANEKLFF; cdr3_nt: TGCGCCAGCAGCCAAGACGTCCGGAGACAGCTAGCTAATGAAAAACTGTTTTTT
clone_size: few; j_call: TRBJ1-2; d_call: TRBD1; v_call: TRBV3-1/TRBV3-2; cdr3_aa: CASSQVGQPYGYTF; cdr3_nt: TGTGCCAGCAGCCAAGTGGGACAGCCCTATGGCTACACCTTC
clone_size: -; j_call: TRBJ1-2; d_call: TRBD1; v_call: TRBV6-5; cdr3_aa: CASSYSGTGSYGYTF; cdr3_nt: TGTGCCAGCAGTTACTCAGGGACAGGGTCCTATGGCTACACCTTC
clone_size: -; j_call: TRBJ2-7; d_call: TRBD2; v_call: TRBV3-1/TRBV3-2; cdr3_aa: CASSHPGLASYEQYF; cdr3_nt: TGTGCCAGCAGCCATCCGGGACTAGCGTCCTACGAGCAGTACTTC
clone_size: -; j_call: TRBJ2-7; d_call: -; v_call: TRBV19; cdr3_aa: CASSQVPSYEQYF; cdr3_nt: TGTGCCAGTAGTCAGGTCCCATCCTACGAGCAGTACTTC
clone_size: -; j_call: TRBJ1-2; d_call: TRBD1; v_call: TRBV18; cdr3_aa: CASSPKTGQANYGYTF; cdr3_nt: TGTGCCAGCTCACCTAAGACGGGACAGGCTAACTATGGCTACACCTTC
clone_size: -; j_call: TRBJ2-1; d_call: -; v_call: TRBV6-2/TRBV6-3; cdr3_aa: CASSYSDWNEQFF; cdr3_nt: TGTGCCAGCAGTTACTCGGATTGGAATGAGCAGTTCTTC
clone_size: -; j_call: TRBJ1-6; d_call: -; v_call: TRBV6-4; cdr3_aa: CASSDSGLGTQVRALHF; cdr3_nt: TGTGCCAGCAGTGACTCGGGCTTAGGGACCCAAGTAAGGGCCCTCCACTTT
clone_size: -; j_call: TRBJ2-1; d_call: -; v_call: TRBV19; cdr3_aa: CASSIGAEQFF; cdr3_nt: TGTGCCAGTAGTATCGGGGCTGAGCAGTTCTTC
clone_size: -; j_call: TRBJ2-5; d_call: -; v_call: TRBV18; cdr3_aa: CASSRSGAQETQYF; cdr3_nt: TGTGCCAGCTCCCGCTCAGGGGCCCAAGAGACCCAGTACTTC
clone_size: few; j_call: TRBJ2-1; d_call: TRBD2; v_call: TRBV6-5; cdr3_aa: CATHGGAGDNEQFF; cdr3_nt: TGTGCCACGCACGGGGGAGCGGGGGACAATGAGCAGTTCTTC
clone_size: -; j_call: TRBJ2-7; d_call: -; v_call: TRBV5-1; cdr3_aa: CASSPEQIRDEQYF; cdr3_nt: TGCGCCAGCAGCCCCGAACAAATTAGGGACGAGCAGTACTTC
clone_size: -; j_call: TRBJ1-2; d_call: -; v_call: TRBV5-1; cdr3_aa: CASSLVGGDGYGYTF; cdr3_nt: TGCGCCAGCAGCTTGGTGGGAGGGGACGGCTATGGCTACACCTTC
clone_size: -; j_call: TRBJ2-1; d_call: -; v_call: TRBV28; cdr3_aa: CASIRSLGRLGLHEQFF; cdr3_nt: TGTGCCAGCATTAGAAGCCTCGGGAGATTAGGCCTCCATGAGCAGTTCTTC